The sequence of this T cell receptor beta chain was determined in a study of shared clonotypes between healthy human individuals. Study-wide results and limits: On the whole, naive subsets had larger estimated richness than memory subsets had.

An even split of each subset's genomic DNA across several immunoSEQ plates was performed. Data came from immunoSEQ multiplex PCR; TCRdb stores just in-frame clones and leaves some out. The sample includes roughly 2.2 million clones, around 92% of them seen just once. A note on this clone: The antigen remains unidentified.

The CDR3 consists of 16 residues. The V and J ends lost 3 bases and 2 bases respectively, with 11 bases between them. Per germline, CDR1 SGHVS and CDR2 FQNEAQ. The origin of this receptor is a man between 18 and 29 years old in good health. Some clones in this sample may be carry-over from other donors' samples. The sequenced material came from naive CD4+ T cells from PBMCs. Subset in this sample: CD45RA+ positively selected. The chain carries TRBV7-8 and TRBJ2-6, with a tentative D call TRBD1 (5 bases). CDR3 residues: CASSFSYRTGANVLTF. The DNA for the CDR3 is TGTGCCAGCAGCTTCTCTTACAGGACTGGGGCCAACGTCCTGACTTTC.